The text below deals with one T cell receptor beta chain. The repertoire was sequenced with immunoSEQ multiplex PCR; TCRdb's copy has only in-frame clones and lacks some. The table shows 150,000 or so clones, with 89% occurring only once. This entry is derived from a study of T cell responses to AZD1222 COVID-19 vaccine. Study background: Second doses at about 4 or about 12 weeks were pooled.

CDR1 is MNHEY, CDR2 SVGAGI, per germline. Trimming took 2 bases from V and 2 from J; bases not matched to a gene: 0. The CDR3 consists of 14 residues. The material sequenced was peripheral blood, taken on day 0 of AZD1222 vaccination. The receptor was isolated from an adult in good health. This chain joins TRBV6-5 and TRBJ1-2, with 9 bases matching TRBD1. DNA of the CDR3: TGTGCCAGCAGTTACGACAGGGGGAACTATGGCTACACCTTC. As protein: CASSYDRGNYGYTF.